Listed below are T cell receptor beta chains from one sample, sequenced in a study of blood T cell repertoires in COVID-19. TCRdb keeps only in-frame clones here, not all; method: immunoSEQ multiplex PCR. The table includes 150,000 to 250,000 clones, around 82% detected once. Sequencing input: PBMCs or T cells enriched from blood (not recorded which). These receptors were obtained from a man aged 40-50 years who had recovered from COVID-19. CDR3s include the opening cysteine and the closing phenylalanine or tryptophan. A D gene is named only where the DNA matches it firmly. Size is omitted from some rows. Given values are once, few, many or a class for expanded clones.

TRBV9	.	.	TRBJ1-2	CASSLDSNYGYTF
TRBV7-9	.	.	TRBJ2-5	CASAIAATGSQETQYF
TRBV6-1	.	.	TRBJ1-2	CASSEHDRVGGYTF
TRBV4-3	TRBD2	.	TRBJ2-1	CASSQLAGGLYNEQFF
TRBV19	TRBD1	.	TRBJ2-1	CASSMSLSQGAWNEQFF
TRBV5-1	.	.	TRBJ1-2	CASSLEVGGRGYGYTF
TRBV5-1	TRBD1	.	TRBJ2-7	CASSPGQGVYEQYF
TRBV19	.	.	TRBJ1-6	CASSIAQGNSPLHF
TRBV18	TRBD1	.	TRBJ2-7	CASSPGTGLREQYF
TRBV6-5	.	many	TRBJ2-2	CASTTVRTGELFF
TRBV15	.	.	TRBJ2-7	CATSRDSSYEQYF
TRBV7-2	.	once	TRBJ2-7	CASSYIGTWNSYEQYF
TRBV5-4	.	few	TRBJ2-1	CASSLGGASYNEQFF
TRBV6-5	.	.	TRBJ2-5	CASSFGTGVRETQYF
TRBV6-5	.	.	TRBJ2-7	CASSRGSPVTNEQYF
TRBV12-5	TRBD1	.	TRBJ2-7	CASALDRGSYEQYF
TRBV24-1	.	.	TRBJ1-2	CATSDFTAPYGYTF
TRBV6-5	.	.	TRBJ1-2	CASRGAGLYGYTF
TRBV5-1	.	few	TRBJ1-4	CASSLVRGTNEKLFF
TRBV4-2	.	once	TRBJ1-2	CASSQDPRENYGYTF
TRBV5-1	.	.	TRBJ2-5	CASSFTGLETQYF
TRBV5-1	TRBD1	.	TRBJ1-2	CASSPDGTAYGYTF
TRBV4-3	.	.	TRBJ1-4	CASTAGSAPNEKLFF
TRBV14	TRBD1	.	TRBJ1-3	CASSPGQGGNTIYF
TRBV30	.	.	TRBJ1-3	CAWSPGGNTIYF